This T cell receptor (beta chain) was documented in a study of blood T cells in healthy people across ages. Overall study results and limits: A strong correlation was seen between TCR beta diversity and naive T cell percentage. Higher diversity and more naive CD4+ cells were features of long-lived donors, compared to aged donors.

As concerns this clonotype: What it binds is unknown.

V shed 4 bases and J shed 1 base, with 13 bases lying between them. The germline gives CDR1 SQVTM, CDR2 ANQGSEA. The CDR3 is 14 residues long. A J-beta primer mix and a sample-barcoded 5' primer were used in a second PCR of about 6 to 12 cycles. A template-switch adaptor with 12 random nucleotides tagged each cDNA molecule. Each CDR3 protein gets one entry after TCRdb re-called the 5' RACE reads with MiXCR. Among 450,000 to 700,000 distinct CDR3 sequences listed, approximately 27% were seen once. The clonotype comes from a woman in her sixties or seventies in good health. The chain carries TRBV29-1 and TRBJ1-1, with no clear D. Sequenced material: blood. The CDR3 DNA reads TGCAGCGTTGGGAGGTTAGGGCCGAACACTGAAGCTTTCTTT. It encodes CSVGRLGPNTEAFF. Variable domain in full (rest from reference TRBV29-1 and TRBJ1-1): SAVISQKPSRDICQRGTSLTIQCQVDSQVTMMFWYRQQPGQSLTLIATANQGSEATYESGFVIDKFPISRPNLTFSTLTVSNMSPEDSSIYLCSVGRLGPNTEAFFGQGTRLTVV.